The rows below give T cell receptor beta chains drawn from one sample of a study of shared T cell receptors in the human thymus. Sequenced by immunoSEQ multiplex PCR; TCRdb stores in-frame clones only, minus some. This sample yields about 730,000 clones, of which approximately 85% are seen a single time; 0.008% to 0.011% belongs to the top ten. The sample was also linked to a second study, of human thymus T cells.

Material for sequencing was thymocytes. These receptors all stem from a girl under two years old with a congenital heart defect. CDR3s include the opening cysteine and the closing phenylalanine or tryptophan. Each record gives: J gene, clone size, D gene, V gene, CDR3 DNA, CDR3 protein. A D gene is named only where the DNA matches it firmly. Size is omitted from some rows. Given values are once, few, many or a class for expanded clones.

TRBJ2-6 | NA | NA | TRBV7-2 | TGTGCCAGCAGCGCGATAGGACAGCAGCTTTTGGGTGGGGCCAACGTCCTGACTTTC | CASSAIGQQLLGGANVLTF
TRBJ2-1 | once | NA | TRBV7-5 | TGTGTAGGGAGCACCGGCGGGGGGGACTACAATGAGCAGTTCTTC | CVGSTGGGDYNEQFF
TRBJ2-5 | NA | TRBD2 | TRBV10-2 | TGCGCCAGCAGTCTGTCGGGGTCTAGCGGGGCCCCGGAGACCCAGTACTTC | CASSLSGSSGAPETQYF
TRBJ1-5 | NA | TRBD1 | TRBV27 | TGTGCCAGCAGTCCGCGGACAGGGCTGACAGTCAATCAGCCCCAGCATTTT | CASSPRTGLTVNQPQHF
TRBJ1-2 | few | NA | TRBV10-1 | TGCGCCAGCAATGGCGCGGGTCGGGGTGGCTACACCTTC | CASNGAGRGGYTF
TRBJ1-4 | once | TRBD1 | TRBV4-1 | TGCGCCAGCAGCCAAGACGAAGGGGGTCGCGGGACAGGCGGCGGAAAACTGTTTTTT | CASSQDEGGRGTGGGKLFF
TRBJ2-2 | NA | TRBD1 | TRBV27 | TGTGCCAGCAGTTCCGGTCGGCCGGGACAGGGTGACACCGGGGAGCTGTTTTTT | CASSSGRPGQGDTGELFF
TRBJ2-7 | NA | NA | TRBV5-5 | TGTGCCAGCAGCTTGGGGATTAACGGTACAGGAAAAGACTACGAGCAGTACTTC | CASSLGINGTGKDYEQYF
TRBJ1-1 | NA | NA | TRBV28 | TGTGCCAGCACGCAGATCTTAGGGGGAGCTTTCTTT | CASTQILGGAFF
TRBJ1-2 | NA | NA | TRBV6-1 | TGTGCCAGCAGTGAAGGCCAGAGCGTTGGCTACACCTTC | CASSEGQSVGYTF
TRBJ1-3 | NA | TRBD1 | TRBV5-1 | TGCGCCAGCAGCGACAGGGGGCGGAGGGGAAACACCATATATTTT | CASSDRGRRGNTIYF
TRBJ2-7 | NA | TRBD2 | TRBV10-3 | TGTGCCATCAGGACGGGGGGGGGATCCTACGAGCAGTACTTC | CAIRTGGGSYEQYF
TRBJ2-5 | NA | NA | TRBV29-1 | TGCAGCGTTGCTGCGGTTGAGACCCAGTACTTC | CSVAAVETQYF
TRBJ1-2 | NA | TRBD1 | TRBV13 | TGTGCCAGCACCCTATCCGGGACAGGGAACGGCTACACCTTC | CASTLSGTGNGYTF
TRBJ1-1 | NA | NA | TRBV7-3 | TGTGCCAGCAGCCCCTGGGGCTCCCCAGGGAACACTGAAGCTTTCTTT | CASSPWGSPGNTEAFF
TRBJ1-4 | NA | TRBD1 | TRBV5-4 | TGTGCCAGCAGCCGGAGGGGGCAGGATGAAAAACTGTTTTTT | CASSRRGQDEKLFF
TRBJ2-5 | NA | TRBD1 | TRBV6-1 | TGTGCCAGCAGGCCAGGCCCAGGGGGCCGAGAGACCCAGTACTTC | CASRPGPGGRETQYF
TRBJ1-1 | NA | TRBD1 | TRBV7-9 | TGTGCCAGCAGCGCTAGCCCGGGACAGGGTCTAGTTCGGGGAGCTTTCTTT | CASSASPGQGLVRGAFF
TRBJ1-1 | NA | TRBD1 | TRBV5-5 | TGTGCCAGCAGGGCCGGGACAGAGAACACTGAAGCTTTCTTT | CASRAGTENTEAFF
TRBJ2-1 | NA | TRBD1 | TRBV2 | TGTGCCAGCAGGATACAGGGGACAATTGAGCAGTTCTTC | CASRIQGTIEQFF
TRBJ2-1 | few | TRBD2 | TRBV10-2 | TGCGCCAGCAGAACAGCGGGGGTCGCGTCCTACAATGAGCAGTTCTTC | CASRTAGVASYNEQFF
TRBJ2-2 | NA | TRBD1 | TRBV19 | TGTGCCAGTAGTATGTTGTTTCCGGACAGGGTTCCTCAGAACACCGGGGAGCTGTTTTTT | CASSMLFPDRVPQNTGELFF
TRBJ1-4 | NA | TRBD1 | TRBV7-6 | TGTGCCAGCAGCTTAGATCGCAGGGACAGTACTCTTAATGAAAAACTGTTTTTT | CASSLDRRDSTLNEKLFF
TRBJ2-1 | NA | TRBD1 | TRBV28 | TGTGCCAGCAGTCACTTCCGCCTCGACAGGGCTTACAATGAGCAGTTCTTC | CASSHFRLDRAYNEQFF
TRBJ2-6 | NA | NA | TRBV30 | TGTGCCTGGGTAGAGATTTTAAGCTCTGGGGCCAACGTCCTGACTTTC | CAWVEILSSGANVLTF
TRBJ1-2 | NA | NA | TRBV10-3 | TGTGCCATCAGTGGGACAGCCCTTGGCTACACCTTC | CAISGTALGYTF
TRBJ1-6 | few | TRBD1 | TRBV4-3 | TGCGCCAGCAGCCAAGAAGGGCCCCGACAGGGTGAATCACCCCTCCACTTT | CASSQEGPRQGESPLHF
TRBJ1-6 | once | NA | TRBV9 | TGTGCCAGCAGCGTAGCTCCCACCCGGGACCGGGGGTCACCCCTCCACTTT | CASSVAPTRDRGSPLHF
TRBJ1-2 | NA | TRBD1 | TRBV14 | TGTGCCAGCAGCCAAGATGGGACAGGGACGTCGGATGGCTACACCTTC | CASSQDGTGTSDGYTF
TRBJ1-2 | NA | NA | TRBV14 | TGTGCCAGCAGCCAAGTGGAACAAGCAGGCTATGGCTACACCTTC | CASSQVEQAGYGYTF
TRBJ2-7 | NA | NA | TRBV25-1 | TGTGCCAGCAGTCATTTCTACGAGCAGTACTTC | CASSHFYEQYF
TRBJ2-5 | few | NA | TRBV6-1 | TGTGCCAGCAGTTTCTATGAGGTTGCGGGGGAGACCCAGTACTTC | CASSFYEVAGETQYF
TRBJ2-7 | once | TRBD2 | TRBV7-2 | TGTGCCAGCAGCCCGACTAGCGGGGCCTACGAGCAGTACTTC | CASSPTSGAYEQYF
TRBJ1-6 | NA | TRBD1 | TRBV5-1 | TGCGCCAGCAGCTTGGAGGGACAGCCAAATTCACCCCTCCACTTT | CASSLEGQPNSPLHF
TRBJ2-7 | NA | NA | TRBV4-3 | TGCGCCAGCAGCCAAGATCGGTCAGGGGCCTACGAGCAGTACTTC | CASSQDRSGAYEQYF
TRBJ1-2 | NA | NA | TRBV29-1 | TGCAGCGTTGCAGGGGAATCCTATGGCTACACCTTC | CSVAGESYGYTF
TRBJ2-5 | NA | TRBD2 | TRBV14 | TGTGCCAGCAGCCAAAGTCGCGGGGGGGCTCGGGAGACCCAGTACTTC | CASSQSRGGARETQYF
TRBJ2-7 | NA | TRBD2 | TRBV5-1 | TGCGCCAGCGCCAATCGGGGCCTAGCGGGGACCTGGTTCTACGAGCAGTACTTC | CASANRGLAGTWFYEQYF
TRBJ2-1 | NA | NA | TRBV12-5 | TGTGCTAGTGGTTTGCGTAGGCAGGGTGCTTTCAATGAGCAGTTCTTC | CASGLRRQGAFNEQFF
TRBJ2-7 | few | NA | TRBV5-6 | TGTGCCAGCAGCTTGATACAGGCCTACGAGCAGTACTTC | CASSLIQAYEQYF
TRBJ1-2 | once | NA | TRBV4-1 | TGCGCCAGCAGCCACTCGTTACTAACAAGAGCTAACTATGGCTACACCTTC | CASSHSLLTRANYGYTF
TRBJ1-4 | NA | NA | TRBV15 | TGTGCCACCAGCAGAGGGATGAGGACTAATGAAAAACTGTTTTTT | CATSRGMRTNEKLFF
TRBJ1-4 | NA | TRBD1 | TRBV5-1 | TGCGCCAGCAGCCCGGACAGGGATTGGCCAACACTGTTTTTT | CASSPDRDWPTLFF
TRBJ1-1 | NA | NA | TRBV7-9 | TGTGCCAGCAGCTTATTGGCACAGAACACTGAAGCTTTCTTT | CASSLLAQNTEAFF